This T cell receptor beta chain was identified in a study of T cell responses to AZD1222 COVID-19 vaccine listed by TCRdb under 2021. At the level of the whole study: Because spike-specific TCR depth and breadth did not differ between the two schedules, AZD1222 recipients who got a second dose at roughly 4 weeks were pooled with those who got a second dose at roughly 12 weeks. TCR sequencing covered some 250 trial participants: 200 to 210 given two doses of AZD1222 and about 26 given two doses of MenACWY control vaccine. Enrollment into the trials was organized by age into subgroups of 18-55, 56-69 and 70-plus years, and those subgroups contained roughly 160, 29 and 62 TCR-sequenced participants, respectively.

This clone has more than one count but fewer than ten. Which antigen it targets is not known. No base quality information exists; no much larger clone differs at one position. The time point tag for this specimen amounts to: baseline before first vaccination. Vaccinee samples came from UK trials COV001 and COV002, including a single-blind randomized controlled phase 2/3 trial of AZD1222 (ChAdOx1 nCoV-19) in healthy adults. For TCRbeta chain sequencing, PBMC samples from trial participants were taken at day 0 and at day 28 after the second dose. The CDR3 regions of human TCRbeta chains were analyzed by immunosequencing. The paper's data handling went like this. TCRs in the repertoires were compared against a reference library of SARS-CoV-2-specific TCRs that had been generated with the MIRA antigen-specificity platform. Breadth meant the fraction of unique TCRs that were SARS-CoV-2-associated, whereas depth meant the fraction of total T cells that were SARS-CoV-2-associated. Each spike-specific TCR was assigned to its reactive spike region and to a CD4 or CD8 class using the MIRA data. Log10-transformed breadth and depth values were compared by one-way ANOVA with Sidak's multiple comparisons tests. TCRdb limited this immuneACCESS table to in-frame rearrangements with V and J called. A share of clones is missing; checked studies link under half to unresolved V genes, and the rest is unexplained. The DNA gave D and trimming, while V, J and clone size come from that table. Across this sample there are about 85,000 clones, with around 90% seen only once. Approximately 6.3% of the sample is held by the ten biggest clonotypes.

From a lookup of the germline V gene, CDR1 and CDR2 are SGHTA and FQGNSA. Including cysteine and phenylalanine, the CDR3 has 15 amino acids. Kept here is only the CDR3 DNA, which spans 45 bases and is read in frame from base 1. Germline trimming amounts to 5 bases on V and 1 base on J, with 7 as the count of junction bases outside the gene matches. Findings and caveats that apply to the study as a whole: Participants were mostly white British and included more females than males, and it was suggested by the authors that clonal diversity may have been underestimated. Reportedly, close to half of the unique spike-specific TCRs recognized epitopes lying outside the regions that are mutated in the B.1.351 and B.1.1.7 variants. Because no day 14 peak-response samples were available, the repertoires could be characterized only after the peak T cell response. Only six or seven AZD1222 recipients were SARS-CoV-2 seropositive at baseline, limiting conclusions about previously exposed vaccinees. The 56-69-year group was small, and its depth increase did not reach significance, likely because of low power. Spike-specific TCR breadth and depth rose significantly after two AZD1222 doses compared with day 0 and with MenACWY recipients. Vaccine-associated CD4 TCRs spanned the whole spike protein, with dominant responses in regions 160-218 and 743-854.

This sequence uses TRBV7-2 and TRBJ1-1; the central 7 bases match TRBD1. The starting material was peripheral blood, obtained on day 0 of AZD1222 vaccination. The receptor comes from an adult in good health. The nucleotides read TGTGCCAGCAGCAAAACATGGGACAGGAACACTGAAGCTTTCTTT. It codes for CASSKTWDRNTEAFF.